This TCR beta chain was recovered during a study of T-cell reconstitution after alpha-beta-depleted transplantation in children. This clonotype occurred a few times. V was pared by 7 bases and J by 3 bases, with 17 bases between. Germline V gives CDR1 PRHDT, CDR2 FYEKMQ (reference sequence). The CDR3 extends over 15 amino acids. For TCRbeta, the library was prepared with unique molecular identifiers. TCRdb used MiXCR to reprocess the PCR reads, holding one entry per CDR3 protein. In the table there are about 600,000 distinct CDR3 sequences, over 9.5% of which are singletons. J is TRBJ2-3 and V is TRBV13; D might be TRBD2 (6 bases). The clonotype was recovered from a human donor who donated a stem cell graft to a child with acute myeloid leukemia. The material was PBMCs from the stem cell graft donor, obtained from the stem cell graft. CDR3 nucleotides: TGTGCCAGCAACGTACCGGGACTTACAACAGATACGCAGTATTTT. It encodes CASNVPGLTTDTQYF.